This entry lists 32 T cell receptor beta chains sequenced from one sample in a study of shared clonotypes between healthy human individuals. Generated by immunoSEQ multiplex PCR, the TCRdb table keeps only in-frame clones and is missing some. The sample yields roughly 1,000,000 clones, about four fifths seen once. The sample consisted of memory CD4+ T cells from PBMCs. Subset specified: CD45RA-negative fraction. Receptors originate from a young man in good health. Some clones in this sample may be carry-over from other donors' samples.

The V and J genes are TRBV30 and TRBJ2-7; D may be TRBD2 (5 bases). Germline V CDR1 and CDR2: GTSNPN, SVGIG (reference sequence). V gave up 0 bases and J gave up 5 bases, with 8 bases separating them. This CDR3 is 12 amino acids long. CDR3 DNA sequence: TGTGCCTGGAGTGTATCAGCGGACGAGCAGTACTTC. Residues: CAWSVSADEQYF. The full variable domain, its missing parts supplied by reference TRBV30 and TRBJ2-7, is SQTIHQWPATLVQPVGSPLSLECTVEGTSNPNLYWYRQAAGRGLQLLFYSVGIGQISSEVPQNLSASRPQDRQFILSSKKLLLSDSGFYLCAWSVSADEQYFGPGTRLTVT.

This sequence joins TRBV6-5 and TRBJ1-4; a weak D match, TRBD1 (5 bases). Trimming removed 0 bases at V and 10 bases at J, with 12 bases between. This CDR3 spans 14 amino acids. CDR1 is MNHEY and CDR2 is SVGAGI in the germline V gene. The CDR3, as DNA: TGTGCCAGCAGTTACTCGAGTCCAAGGGGAAAACTGTTTTTT. It codes for CASSYSSPRGKLFF.

This clone showed up just a few times. The chain is built from TRBV4-1 and TRBJ2-1; no definite D call. Trimming took off 0 bases at V and 10 bases at J, with 10 bases between the two ends. Germline V gives CDR1 MGHRA, CDR2 YSYEKL. The CDR3 is 13 residues long. The CDR3 DNA sequence: TGCGCCAGCAGCCAAGATTCAGCCGGGGAGCAGTTCTTC. Translated, it gives CASSQDSAGEQFF.

The chain links TRBV7-9 to TRBJ2-7; 8 bases match TRBD2. This CDR3 is 15 amino acids long. The V segment lost 1 base and the J segment 3 bases; nucleotides outside the gene matches: 5. Germline assignment: CDR1 SEHNR and CDR2 FQNEAQ (reference sequence). CDR3 region: CASSLETGTSYEQYF. Written as DNA, the CDR3 is TGTGCCAGCAGCTTAGAAACCGGGACTAGCTACGAGCAGTACTTC.

The chain recombines TRBV11-2 with TRBJ2-5; no clear D gene. V was trimmed by 0 bases and J by 4 bases, leaving 6 bases between them. This CDR3 is 13 amino acids long. Germline loops: CDR1 SGHAT, CDR2 FQNNGV. DNA of the CDR3: TGTGCCAGCAGCTTAGATTCGGGAGAGACCCAGTACTTC. Translation: CASSLDSGETQYF.

This chain uses TRBV7-2 with TRBJ2-5; 16 positions agree with TRBD2. CDR3 length equals 19 residues. Trimming at V came to 5 bases and at J to 5 bases, leaving 14 bases not matched to a gene. The germline gives CDR1 SGHTA, CDR2 FQGNSA. As DNA, the CDR3 is TGTGCCAGCAGCCCGGGCGGGGGACTAGCGGGAGGGCCGTGGGAGACCCAGTACTTC. As protein: CASSPGGGLAGGPWETQYF.

This chain joins TRBV4-3 and TRBJ2-3; no reliable D call. CDR1 LGHNA and CDR2 YSLEER come from the germline V gene. V was pared by 0 bases and J by 4 bases, with 8 bases between. This CDR3 is built from 14 residues. This chain's CDR3 is CASSQEKTSDTQYF. The CDR3 bases are TGCGCCAGCAGCCAAGAAAAAACCTCAGATACGCAGTATTTT.

V and J are TRBV7-9 and TRBJ1-1, with 9 bases identical to TRBD1. Germline V gene data show CDR1 as SEHNR and CDR2 as FQNEAQ (reference sequence). The CDR3 has 16 residues. The J segment lost 1 base and the V segment lost 4 bases, leaving 7 bases of the junction unmatched. The CDR3 sequence: CASSSRDRVGNTEAFF. CDR3 sequence (DNA): TGTGCCAGCAGCTCCCGGGACAGGGTAGGGAACACTGAAGCTTTCTTT.

The V gene is TRBV5-3, the J gene TRBJ2-5; 10 bases are a match to TRBD2. TRBV5-3 is an ORF, and what it does is uncertain. The junction had 13 bases not matched to a gene; V was cut back by 1 base and J by 1 base. The CDR3 runs to 19 residues. CDR3 sequence reads: CARSLIASGSRRAQETQYF. In DNA form, the CDR3 reads TGTGCCAGAAGCTTGATTGCTAGCGGGAGTCGAAGGGCCCAAGAGACCCAGTACTTC.

This chain links TRBV9 with TRBJ2-5, with a possible D match to TRBD1 (6 bases). The V and J ends lost 3 bases and 4 bases respectively, with 16 bases between them. Germline CDR1 reads SGDLS; CDR2 reads YYNGEE. The CDR3 is 15 residues long. CDR3 sequence reads: CASSGGGSSGETQYF. The CDR3 DNA is TGTGCCAGCAGCGGAGGGGGAAGTTCAGGAGAGACCCAGTACTTC.

CDR3 region: CASSLTAGVSETQYF. The CDR3 DNA is TGTGCCAGCAGCTTAACGGCGGGAGTTTCGGAGACCCAGTACTTC. The chain couples TRBV7-3 to TRBJ2-5, with TRBD2 identical over 7 bases. Germline lookup yields CDR1 SGHTA and CDR2 FQGTGA. Trimming cost V 0 bases and J 5 bases; bases outside gene matches: 6. The CDR3 is 15 amino acids.

This clone was seen a few times. The chain combines TRBV7-3 with TRBJ2-2, with TRBD1 identical over 7 bases. From germline, CDR1 is SGHTA and CDR2 FQGTGA. CDR3 size: 15 residues. J was trimmed by 7 bases and V by 5 bases; bases with no gene match: 10. This CDR3 reads CASSRIGGVDGELFF. In DNA, the CDR3 is TGTGCCAGCAGCCGTATAGGGGGCGTAGACGGGGAGCTGTTTTTT.

The CDR3 spells CATQLGGREETQYF. The CDR3 bases are TGTGCCACCCAGCTTGGGGGGCGGGAAGAGACCCAGTACTTC. The chain is built from TRBV5-4 and TRBJ2-5, with D possibly being TRBD1 or TRBD2 (6 bases each). V lost 9 bases, J lost 3 bases, and 18 bases lay in between. Germline lookup yields CDR1 SGHNT and CDR2 YYREEE (reference sequence). The CDR3 sequence is 14 residues long. Drawing the rest from reference TRBV5-4 and TRBJ2-5, the complete variable domain is ETGVTQSPTHLIKTRGQQVTLRCSSQSGHNTVSWYQQALGQGPQFIFQYYREEENGRGNFPPRFSGLQFPNYSSELNVNALELDDSALYLCATQLGGREETQYFGPGTRLLVL.

This clone was found once. This chain uses TRBV29-1 with TRBJ2-4; tentative D call: TRBD1 (6 bases). Trimming removed 7 bases at V and 5 bases at J, with 12 bases between. Germline lookup yields CDR1 SQVTM and CDR2 ANQGSEA. The CDR3 extends over 12 amino acids. The CDR3 coding sequence is TGCAGCGCGTCGCAGGGGCAAAACATTCAGTACTTC. Translating gives CSASQGQNIQYF.

The genes are TRBV7-9 and TRBJ1-2; 7 nucleotides agree with TRBD1. The germline gives CDR1 SEHNR, CDR2 FQNEAQ (reference sequence). The trim removed 1 base at V and 0 bases at J, leaving 8 bases unmatched. The CDR3 runs 17 residues. The CDR3 region is CASSLGQGGRPNYGYTF. The CDR3 DNA is TGTGCCAGCAGCTTAGGGCAGGGGGGCCGGCCTAACTATGGCTACACCTTC. The full variable domain, with the rest looked up from reference TRBV7-9 and TRBJ1-2, is DTGVSQNPRHKITKRGQNVTFRCDPISEHNRLYWYRQTLGQGPEFLTYFQNEAQLEKSRLLSDRFSAERPKGSFSTLEIQRTEQGDSAMYLCASSLGQGGRPNYGYTFGSGTRLTVV.

Worth noting for this clone: This sequence may be a read error, since a much larger clone differs from it by one base. The V and J genes are TRBV10-1 and TRBJ1-1; unclear D gene. Per the germline V gene, CDR1 is WNHNN and CDR2 is SYGVQD (reference sequence). There are 13 residues in the CDR3. V shed 6 bases and J shed 1 base, with 9 bases lying between them. The chain's CDR3 is CASSLDGNTEAFF. DNA for the CDR3: TGCGCCAGCAGCTTGGACGGGAACACTGAAGCTTTCTTT.

This clone is a singleton in its sample. The rearrangement joins TRBV6-1 to TRBJ2-5, with 10 bases fitting TRBD2. CDR3 length: 15 residues. Trimming removed 2 bases from V and 6 bases from J; junction bases left unmatched: 6. CDR1 and CDR2 from the germline V gene are MNHNS and SASEGT. In nucleotides, the CDR3 is TGTGCCAGCAGTGAATTGTCTAGCGGGAGAAAGACCCAGTACTTC. It translates to CASSELSSGRKTQYF.

J is TRBJ1-1 and V is TRBV19; 9 bases fit TRBD1. The CDR3 consists of 17 residues. The trim removed 5 bases at V and 6 bases at J, leaving 16 bases unmatched. Germline CDR1 and CDR2: LNHDA and SQIVND (reference sequence). CDR3 sequence (DNA): TGTGCCAGTAGTCCCCGGCGGGTGGGACAGGGACAAGCTGAAGCTTTCTTT. This gives the protein CASSPRRVGQGQAEAFF.

The chain links TRBV19 to TRBJ2-1; 7 nucleotides align to TRBD2. Per germline, CDR1 LNHDA and CDR2 SQIVND (reference sequence). V trimming: 1 base; J trimming: 3 bases; junction bases outside the gene matches: 6. The CDR3 sequence is 16 residues long. The CDR3 sequence: CASSIVTGGLYNEQFF. In DNA, the CDR3 is TGTGCCAGTAGTATAGTGACGGGGGGACTCTACAATGAGCAGTTCTTC.

Ten or more counts support this clone. Within the sample, other DNA sequences also encode this same CDR3. The gene calls are TRBV27 and TRBJ1-5; possible D gene TRBD1, 5 bases. CDR3 size: 14 residues. V lost 6 bases to trimming and J lost 7 bases, with 16 bases between them. Germline-derived CDR1 and CDR2 are MNHEY and SMNVEV (reference sequence). The CDR3 sequence: CASRQGSLGQPQHF. DNA for the CDR3: TGTGCCAGCAGGCAGGGTTCCCTAGGCCAGCCCCAGCATTTT.

J is TRBJ1-5 and V is TRBV7-6; D perhaps matches TRBD1 (6 bases). Trimming shortened V by 0 bases and J by 6 bases, and 9 bases separated the two germline ends. Germline V lookup: CDR1 SGHVS, CDR2 FNYEAQ. This CDR3 comprises 14 residues. CDR3 sequence: CASSLALTGQPQHF. CDR3 sequence (DNA): TGTGCCAGCAGCTTAGCCCTGACAGGTCAGCCCCAGCATTTT.

The CDR3 coding sequence is TGCGCCAGCAGCCAAGCGTTACTAGCGGCTAGCACAGATACGCAGTATTTT. Residues: CASSQALLAASTDTQYF. V gene TRBV4-1 combines with J gene TRBJ2-3; 8 bases match TRBD2. With V trimmed by 1 base and J by 0 bases, 6 bases remained unmatched. CDR3 length equals 17 residues. Germline lookup yields CDR1 MGHRA and CDR2 YSYEKL.

The chain links TRBV7-9 to TRBJ2-6, with D tentatively TRBD1 or TRBD2 (5 bases each). CDR1 and CDR2 (germline): SEHNR, FQNEAQ (reference sequence). The germline V and J ends were trimmed by 3 bases and 5 bases, with 11 bases remaining between them. The CDR3 runs 15 residues. The CDR3 bases are TGTGCCAGCAGCTTCTCGACGGGGCGGGCCAACGTCCTGACTTTC. Protein sequence: CASSFSTGRANVLTF.

The rearrangement links TRBV7-9 to TRBJ2-7; 9 bases line up with TRBD1. J gave up 0 bases and V 2 bases, and 2 bases lay outside the gene matches. Germline lookup yields CDR1 SEHNR and CDR2 FQNEAQ (reference sequence). This CDR3 spans 15 amino acids. CDR3 nucleotides: TGTGCCAGCAGCTTACGGACAGGGGCCTCCTACGAGCAGTACTTC. Translating it yields CASSLRTGASYEQYF.

The V call is TRBV7-2, the J call TRBJ2-3; TRBD1 agrees at 9 bases. The germline CDR1 and CDR2 sequences are SGHTA and FQGNSA. CDR3 length equals 15 residues. The V gene end was trimmed by 5 bases and the J gene end by 7 bases; junction bases not matched to a gene: 10. The CDR3 DNA reads as TGTGCCAGCAGCCCAGGGACAGGGACCTACTATACGCAGTATTTT. This sequence encodes CASSPGTGTYYTQYF.

The V and J genes are TRBV5-4 and TRBJ2-7, with a weak D call TRBD2 (6 bases). This CDR3 is built from 14 residues. Trimming took 3 bases from V and 3 from J, leaving 13 bases between them. Germline V gene lookup returns CDR1 SGHNT and CDR2 YYREEE (reference sequence). The CDR3 coding sequence is TGTGCCAGCAGCTATAGCGGAGGATTCTACGAGCAGTACTTC. This codes for CASSYSGGFYEQYF.

This chain uses TRBV7-9 with TRBJ2-5, with D unresolved. V lost 1 base to trimming and J lost 14 bases, with 8 bases between them. Germline loops: CDR1 SEHNR, CDR2 FQNEAQ (reference sequence). The CDR3 covers 10 residues. CDR3 in DNA: TGTGCCAGCAGCTTAGTAACTGTCTACTTC. Translating gives CASSLVTVYF. The full variable domain, in which reference TRBV7-9 and TRBJ2-5 provide the parts outside the CDR3, is DTGVSQNPRHKITKRGQNVTFRCDPISEHNRLYWYRQTLGQGPEFLTYFQNEAQLEKSRLLSDRFSAERPKGSFSTLEIQRTEQGDSAMYLCASSLVTVYFGPGTRLLVL.

As to this clone: In the same sample, other DNA sequences code for this CDR3. The chain joins TRBV5-5 to TRBJ1-5; 7 bases fit TRBD1. The germline V gene encodes CDR1 SGHKS and CDR2 YYEKEE (reference sequence). CDR3 size: 13 residues. V was pared by 4 bases and J by 5 bases, with 3 bases of the junction left unmatched. The CDR3 reads CASSPDRDQPQHF. The CDR3 region has the DNA TGTGCCAGCAGCCCCGACAGGGATCAGCCCCAGCATTTT.

J is TRBJ2-5 and V is TRBV5-6; either TRBD1 or TRBD2 may fit D (5 bases each). Germline CDR1 is SGHDT and CDR2 is YYEEEE. Trimming left V 3 bases short and J 5 bases short, with 14 bases between. CDR3 size: 14 residues. CDR3 nucleotide sequence: TGTGCCAGCAGCTACCGGGACGTCCGCGAGACCCAGTACTTC. Protein product: CASSYRDVRETQYF.

J is TRBJ1-3 and V is TRBV18; possible D gene TRBD1, 6 bases. CDR1 and CDR2 from the germline V gene are KGHSH and LQKENI. The CDR3 length is 15 residues. The germline V and J ends were trimmed by 3 bases and 4 bases, with 13 bases remaining between them. CDR3 protein: CASSPTGLSGNTIYF. The DNA of the CDR3 is TGTGCCAGCTCACCCACAGGGTTATCGGGAAACACCATATATTTT.

The chain recombines TRBV27 with TRBJ1-5; D may be TRBD1 (5 bases). The V and J ends lost 3 bases and 11 bases respectively, with 14 bases between them. The length of the CDR3 is 13 residues. Germline CDR1 is MNHEY and CDR2 is SMNVEV (reference sequence). CDR3 amino acids: CASSLNGGLAQHF. The CDR3 bases are TGTGCCAGCAGTTTGAACGGGGGTTTAGCCCAGCATTTT.

This clone was seen a few times. The chain employs TRBV11-3 and TRBJ2-1; D is undetermined. V was clipped by 1 base and J by 8 bases, with 6 bases between them. The CDR3 consists of 12 residues. Looked up from germline, CDR1 is SGHNT and CDR2 is YENEEA. The CDR3 bases are TGTGCCAGCAGCTTAGCGCGACATGAGCAGTTCTTC. This encodes CASSLARHEQFF.